These 30 T cell receptor beta chains came from one sample sequenced in a study of regulatory and conventional T cells in RAG deficiency. Profiled with immunoSEQ multiplex PCR; TCRdb holds only in-frame clones, not every one. The table lists tens of thousands of clones, 85% to 90% of them singletons. Conventional CD4+ T cells were sorted from blood as CD25-low CD127-high cells. A further study also used this sample, focusing on regulatory T cells. That publication notes: The primer mix had 52 TRBV and 13 TRBJ primers.

The specimen sequenced was CD4+ effector T cells sorted from blood. The source of these receptors is a human donor in good health.

The V gene is TRBV6-1, the J gene TRBJ1-1; no reliable D call. The V gene lost 3 bases and the J gene lost 9 bases, with 17 bases spanning the gap. Germline V lookup: CDR1 MNHNS, CDR2 SASEGT. This CDR3 comprises 14 residues. The CDR3 DNA is TGTGCCAGCAGTGACGATCGGGTTGGCCGCCAAGCTTTCTTT. Translation: CASSDDRVGRQAFF.

The chain combines TRBV29-1 with TRBJ2-7; D perhaps matches TRBD1 (5 bases). Germline loops: CDR1 SQVTM, CDR2 ANQGSEA. The V gene lost 4 bases and the J gene lost 7 bases, with 14 bases spanning the gap. The CDR3 is 12 residues long. The CDR3 region is CSVGWQGGEQYF. In DNA, the CDR3 is TGCAGCGTTGGATGGCAGGGTGGAGAGCAGTACTTC.

V usage is TRBV2 and J usage is TRBJ2-1; D remains unclear. CDR1 and CDR2 (germline): SNHLY, FYNNEI. Trimming stripped 1 base from V and 6 bases from J, with 16 bases between. This CDR3 comprises 16 residues. The CDR3 nucleotides are TGTGCCAGCAGTGAAGTGGCCGTTCGCTCCCTCAATGAGCAGTTCTTC. Translating it yields CASSEVAVRSLNEQFF.

The chain combines TRBV5-4 with TRBJ1-5; D is undetermined. Trimming shortened V by 4 bases and J by 6 bases, and 8 bases separated the two germline ends. Germline V gene lookup returns CDR1 SGHNT and CDR2 YYREEE (reference sequence). This CDR3 has 12 amino acids. DNA for the CDR3: TGTGCCAGCAGCCCCTCTCGTCAGCCCCAGCATTTT. It is translated as CASSPSRQPQHF.

The sample holds one count of this clone. The V gene is TRBV15, the J gene TRBJ2-5; 10 bases align to TRBD2. This CDR3 region has 16 residues. J gave up 11 bases and V 1 base, and 13 bases lay outside the gene matches. The germline gives CDR1 LNHNV, CDR2 YYDKDF (reference sequence). The CDR3 region is CATSRGDSGRGREQYF. The DNA of the CDR3 is TGTGCCACCAGCAGAGGCGACAGCGGGAGGGGAAGGGAGCAGTACTTC.

The rearrangement links TRBV14 to TRBJ2-3, with a tentative D call TRBD1 (6 bases). The germline CDR1 and CDR2 sequences are SGHDN and FVKESK. V was pared by 4 bases and J by 3 bases, with 20 bases between. CDR3 length equals 17 residues. CDR3 bases: TGTGCCAGCAGCCCGTACAACCTACAGGGAATTACAGATACGCAGTATTTT. Encoded protein: CASSPYNLQGITDTQYF.

The chain is built from TRBV18 and TRBJ2-1; 11 bases match TRBD2. CDR1 and CDR2 from the germline V gene are KGHSH and LQKENI. The CDR3 extends over 15 amino acids. The trim removed 6 bases at V and 4 bases at J, leaving 5 bases unmatched. The CDR3 bases are TGTGCCAGCTCGACACTAGCGGGAGATTACAATGAGCAGTTCTTC. This translates into CASSTLAGDYNEQFF. Looking up the rest from reference TRBV18 and TRBJ2-1 gives the full variable domain: NAGVMQNPRHLVRRRGQEARLRCSPMKGHSHVYWYRQLPEEGLKFMVYLQKENIIDESGMPKERFSAEFPKEGPSILRIQQVVRGDSAAYFCASSTLAGDYNEQFFGPGTRLTVL.

The V gene is TRBV6-1, the J gene TRBJ1-5; perhaps TRBD1 as D (6 bases). The V gene lost 4 bases and the J gene lost 6 bases, with 10 bases spanning the gap. This CDR3 spans 13 amino acids. Germline V lookup: CDR1 MNHNS, CDR2 SASEGT. CDR3 in amino acids: CASSVGAAQPQHF. CDR3 nucleotide sequence: TGTGCCAGCAGTGTGGGGGCGGCTCAGCCCCAGCATTTT.

The chain combines TRBV11-3 with TRBJ2-7; D unresolved. V was clipped by 5 bases and J by 7 bases, with 21 bases between them. Germline V gene lookup returns CDR1 SGHNT and CDR2 YENEEA. The CDR3 consists of 15 residues. The CDR3 coding sequence is TGTGCCAGCAGCCCCTCGGGTTGGAATTTTCGTGAGCAGTACTTC. It encodes CASSPSGWNFREQYF.

This CDR3 is CASSPDSGGHTEAFF. In nucleotides, the CDR3 is TGTGCCAGCTCACCGGATTCAGGGGGCCACACTGAAGCTTTCTTT. The chain carries TRBV18 and TRBJ1-1; TRBD1 matches 8 bases. After removal of 3 bases from V and 3 bases from J, the junction contained 6 bases not matched to a gene. Germline CDR1 reads KGHSH; CDR2 reads LQKENI. CDR3 length equals 15 residues.

The chain employs TRBV6-6 and TRBJ1-5; no clear D. Germline V gene lookup returns CDR1 MNHNY and CDR2 SVGAGI (reference sequence). V was cut by 5 bases and J by 3 bases, with 11 bases left in between. The CDR3 spans 14 residues. CDR3 loop: CASSPRRFNQPQHF. The DNA of the CDR3 is TGTGCCAGCAGTCCTCGCAGGTTCAATCAGCCCCAGCATTTT.

This chain connects TRBV5-1 to TRBJ1-1, with D tentatively TRBD1 (5 bases). There are 14 residues in the CDR3. The germline V gene encodes CDR1 SGHRS and CDR2 YFSETQ. The V gene lost 3 bases and the J gene lost 7 bases, with 16 bases spanning the gap. The CDR3, as DNA: TGCGCCAGCAGCTCGGGGGAGGCAACCAATGAAGCTTTCTTT. Amino acid sequence: CASSSGEATNEAFF.

This clone appeared a few times. The rearrangement uses TRBV19 and TRBJ1-5; TRBD1 matches 7 bases. The CDR3 is 14 residues long. The J segment lost 4 bases and the V segment lost 4 bases, leaving 4 bases of the junction unmatched. Germline assignment: CDR1 LNHDA and CDR2 SQIVND (reference sequence). The CDR3 DNA sequence: TGTGCCAGTAGTAGGTTGACAGGGAATCAGCCCCAGCATTTT. Its protein is CASSRLTGNQPQHF.

This CDR3 reads CASSSKGNMADTQYF. CDR3 coding DNA: TGTGCCAGCAGCTCTAAGGGCAATATGGCAGATACGCAGTATTTT. The chain employs TRBV6-4 and TRBJ2-3; unclear D gene. Germline values: CDR1 MRHNA, CDR2 SNTAGT. The ends were cut back, 6 bases at V and 4 bases at J, with 17 bases in the middle. The CDR3 sequence is 15 residues long.

The chain links TRBV19 to TRBJ2-5; 8 bases line up with TRBD1. Germline CDR1 and CDR2: LNHDA and SQIVND (reference sequence). With 4 bases clipped from V and 5 bases from J, the junction kept 3 bases outside the gene matches. The CDR3 is made up of 13 amino acids. The CDR3 reads CASSRDRLETQYF. The CDR3 region has the DNA TGTGCCAGTAGTAGGGACAGGCTTGAGACCCAGTACTTC. The entire variable domain, with the rest obtained from reference TRBV19 and TRBJ2-5, is as follows: DGGITQSPKYLFRKEGQNVTLSCEQNLNHDAMYWYRQDPGQGLRLIYYSQIVNDFQKGDIAEGYSVSREKKESFPLTVTSAQKNPTAFYLCASSRDRLETQYFGPGTRLLVL.

The gene calls are TRBV25-1 and TRBJ2-5; 13 nucleotides match TRBD2. Germline V gene lookup returns CDR1 MGHDK and CDR2 SYGVNS. There are 16 residues in the CDR3. V gave up 4 bases and J gave up 5 bases; unmatched junction bases: 7. The CDR3 nucleotides read TGTGCCAGCAGTGGGACTAGCGGGAGATTGGGGGAGACCCAGTACTTC. Encoded protein: CASSGTSGRLGETQYF.

The chain carries TRBV19 and TRBJ1-1; 8 nucleotides align to TRBD1. After removal of 1 base from V and 5 bases from J, the junction contained 6 bases not matched to a gene. This CDR3 is 15 amino acids long. Germline lookup yields CDR1 LNHDA and CDR2 SQIVND (reference sequence). In DNA, the CDR3 is TGTGCCAGTAGTATAGCAGGACAGGGCGGGACTGAAGCTTTCTTT. Its translation: CASSIAGQGGTEAFF.

This sequence joins TRBV9 and TRBJ2-3; D is undetermined. Between the trimmed V and J ends, which lost 2 bases and 2 bases, there was a span of 9 bases. CDR1 and CDR2 from the germline V gene are SGDLS and YYNGEE. The CDR3 contains 14 residues. The chain's CDR3 is CASSVQGFTDTQYF. The DNA for the CDR3 is TGTGCCAGCAGCGTTCAAGGATTCACAGATACGCAGTATTTT.

V and J are TRBV19 and TRBJ1-5, with D tentatively TRBD1 (5 bases). Trimming cost V 9 bases and J 5 bases, with 11 bases left between them. The CDR3 is 12 amino acids. The V gene's germline CDR1 is LNHDA and CDR2 SQIVND (reference sequence). The CDR3 DNA follows: TGTGCCAGCACTAGGGGAGATCAGCCCCAGCATTTT. Protein: CASTRGDQPQHF.

The rearrangement uses TRBV6-1 and TRBJ1-6, with TRBD1 matching 7 bases. V dropped 2 bases and J dropped 8; count of bases not matched to a gene: 3. Germline V lookup: CDR1 MNHNS, CDR2 SASEGT. The CDR3 sequence is 14 residues long. This CDR3 reads CASSERDSYSPLHF. CDR3 DNA sequence: TGTGCCAGCAGTGAACGGGACAGCTATTCACCCCTCCACTTT.

This clone occurred once. CDR3 in DNA: TGTGCCAGCAGAGAACAAGGACTAGCGACCGGGGAGCTGTTTTTT. Translated: CASREQGLATGELFF. This rearrangement joins TRBV5-4 to TRBJ2-2, with 9 bases that match TRBD2. The junction had 7 bases not matched to a gene; V was cut back by 5 bases and J by 5 bases. The CDR3 spans 15 residues. Per germline, CDR1 SGHNT and CDR2 YYREEE (reference sequence).

The chain couples TRBV7-9 to TRBJ1-1; TRBD1 is a possible D gene (6 bases). CDR3 length: 13 amino acids. Germline CDR1 is SEHNR and CDR2 is FQNEAQ (reference sequence). The V gene lost 2 bases and the J gene lost 7 bases, with 11 bases spanning the gap. The CDR3 region is CASSLRGTNEAFF. CDR3 bases: TGTGCCAGCAGCTTAAGGGGGACAAATGAAGCTTTCTTT.

This clone has a single count. V and J are TRBV28 and TRBJ1-1, with D uncertain. The V end lost 3 bases, the J end lost 1 base, and 9 bases lay between the germline ends. In germline, CDR1 is MDHEN, CDR2 SYDVKM. The CDR3 runs 14 residues. CDR3 amino acids: CASSFKGANTEAFF. CDR3 DNA sequence: TGTGCCAGCAGTTTCAAGGGAGCGAACACTGAAGCTTTCTTT. The whole variable domain, filled in from reference TRBV28 and TRBJ1-1, reads DVKVTQSSRYLVKRTGEKVFLECVQDMDHENMFWYRQDPGLGLRLIYFSYDVKMKEKGDIPEGYSVSREKKERFSLILESASTNQTSMYLCASSFKGANTEAFFGQGTRLTVV.

V usage is TRBV29-1 and J usage is TRBJ2-7, with D uncertain. Germline V gene sequence: CDR1 SQVTM, CDR2 ANQGSEA. The CDR3 spans 12 residues. V was cut by 4 bases and J by 2 bases, with 9 bases left in between. The CDR3 region has the DNA TGCAGCGTTGTTTTCCCCCCCTACGAGCAGTACTTC. Its translation: CSVVFPPYEQYF.

The chain couples TRBV30 to TRBJ1-3; TRBD1 is a possible D gene (6 bases). The CDR3 is 14 amino acids. CDR1 is GTSNPN, CDR2 SVGIG, per germline (reference sequence). Trimming removed 3 bases from V and 0 bases from J, with 9 bases in between. This CDR3 is CAWSQDSSGNTIYF. The CDR3 DNA is TGTGCCTGGAGCCAGGACAGCTCTGGAAACACCATATATTTT.

V gene TRBV5-1 combines with J gene TRBJ2-7; tentatively, D is TRBD2 (6 bases). The CDR3 sequence is 15 residues long. CDR1 is SGHRS and CDR2 is YFSETQ in the germline V gene. V was cut by 1 base and J by 6 bases, with 17 bases left in between. The CDR3 coding sequence is TGCGCCAGCAGCTTGAACGCGGGACCCGATTTCGAGCAGTACTTC. This codes for CASSLNAGPDFEQYF.

This chain joins TRBV9 and TRBJ2-1; D is unresolved. The CDR3 has 15 residues. CDR1 SGDLS and CDR2 YYNGEE come from the germline V gene. V was cut by 0 bases and J by 5 bases, with 12 bases left in between. CDR3 nucleotide sequence: TGTGCCAGCAGCGTAGGGCCTCTTAGGGACAATGAGCAGTTCTTC. Translated: CASSVGPLRDNEQFF.

The chain couples TRBV5-1 to TRBJ2-1, with TRBD2 matching 10 bases. V dropped 4 bases and J dropped 6; count of bases not matched to a gene: 4. Germline V lookup: CDR1 SGHRS, CDR2 YFSETQ. This CDR3 has 14 amino acids. The DNA for the CDR3 is TGCGCCAGCAGCCCCACTAGCGGGACCAATGAGCAGTTCTTC. Protein product: CASSPTSGTNEQFF.

The chain employs TRBV19 and TRBJ2-3, with a possible D match to TRBD1 (5 bases). The V end lost 4 bases, the J end lost 2 bases, and 13 bases lay between the germline ends. The CDR3 runs to 15 residues. Germline V gene lookup returns CDR1 LNHDA and CDR2 SQIVND (reference sequence). This CDR3 reads CASSNFNGATDTQYF. The CDR3 region has the DNA TGTGCCAGTAGTAACTTTAATGGGGCCACAGATACGCAGTATTTT. Variable domain in full (rest from reference TRBV19 and TRBJ2-3): DGGITQSPKYLFRKEGQNVTLSCEQNLNHDAMYWYRQDPGQGLRLIYYSQIVNDFQKGDIAEGYSVSREKKESFPLTVTSAQKNPTAFYLCASSNFNGATDTQYFGPGTRLTVL.

The rearrangement joins TRBV9 to TRBJ1-1; D uncertain. The germline V gene encodes CDR1 SGDLS and CDR2 YYNGEE. The CDR3 has 14 residues. Trimming pared 2 bases from V and 1 base from J, leaving 9 bases between. The CDR3 sequence: CASSVRAGNTEAFF. DNA for the CDR3: TGTGCCAGCAGCGTCCGGGCGGGGAACACTGAAGCTTTCTTT.